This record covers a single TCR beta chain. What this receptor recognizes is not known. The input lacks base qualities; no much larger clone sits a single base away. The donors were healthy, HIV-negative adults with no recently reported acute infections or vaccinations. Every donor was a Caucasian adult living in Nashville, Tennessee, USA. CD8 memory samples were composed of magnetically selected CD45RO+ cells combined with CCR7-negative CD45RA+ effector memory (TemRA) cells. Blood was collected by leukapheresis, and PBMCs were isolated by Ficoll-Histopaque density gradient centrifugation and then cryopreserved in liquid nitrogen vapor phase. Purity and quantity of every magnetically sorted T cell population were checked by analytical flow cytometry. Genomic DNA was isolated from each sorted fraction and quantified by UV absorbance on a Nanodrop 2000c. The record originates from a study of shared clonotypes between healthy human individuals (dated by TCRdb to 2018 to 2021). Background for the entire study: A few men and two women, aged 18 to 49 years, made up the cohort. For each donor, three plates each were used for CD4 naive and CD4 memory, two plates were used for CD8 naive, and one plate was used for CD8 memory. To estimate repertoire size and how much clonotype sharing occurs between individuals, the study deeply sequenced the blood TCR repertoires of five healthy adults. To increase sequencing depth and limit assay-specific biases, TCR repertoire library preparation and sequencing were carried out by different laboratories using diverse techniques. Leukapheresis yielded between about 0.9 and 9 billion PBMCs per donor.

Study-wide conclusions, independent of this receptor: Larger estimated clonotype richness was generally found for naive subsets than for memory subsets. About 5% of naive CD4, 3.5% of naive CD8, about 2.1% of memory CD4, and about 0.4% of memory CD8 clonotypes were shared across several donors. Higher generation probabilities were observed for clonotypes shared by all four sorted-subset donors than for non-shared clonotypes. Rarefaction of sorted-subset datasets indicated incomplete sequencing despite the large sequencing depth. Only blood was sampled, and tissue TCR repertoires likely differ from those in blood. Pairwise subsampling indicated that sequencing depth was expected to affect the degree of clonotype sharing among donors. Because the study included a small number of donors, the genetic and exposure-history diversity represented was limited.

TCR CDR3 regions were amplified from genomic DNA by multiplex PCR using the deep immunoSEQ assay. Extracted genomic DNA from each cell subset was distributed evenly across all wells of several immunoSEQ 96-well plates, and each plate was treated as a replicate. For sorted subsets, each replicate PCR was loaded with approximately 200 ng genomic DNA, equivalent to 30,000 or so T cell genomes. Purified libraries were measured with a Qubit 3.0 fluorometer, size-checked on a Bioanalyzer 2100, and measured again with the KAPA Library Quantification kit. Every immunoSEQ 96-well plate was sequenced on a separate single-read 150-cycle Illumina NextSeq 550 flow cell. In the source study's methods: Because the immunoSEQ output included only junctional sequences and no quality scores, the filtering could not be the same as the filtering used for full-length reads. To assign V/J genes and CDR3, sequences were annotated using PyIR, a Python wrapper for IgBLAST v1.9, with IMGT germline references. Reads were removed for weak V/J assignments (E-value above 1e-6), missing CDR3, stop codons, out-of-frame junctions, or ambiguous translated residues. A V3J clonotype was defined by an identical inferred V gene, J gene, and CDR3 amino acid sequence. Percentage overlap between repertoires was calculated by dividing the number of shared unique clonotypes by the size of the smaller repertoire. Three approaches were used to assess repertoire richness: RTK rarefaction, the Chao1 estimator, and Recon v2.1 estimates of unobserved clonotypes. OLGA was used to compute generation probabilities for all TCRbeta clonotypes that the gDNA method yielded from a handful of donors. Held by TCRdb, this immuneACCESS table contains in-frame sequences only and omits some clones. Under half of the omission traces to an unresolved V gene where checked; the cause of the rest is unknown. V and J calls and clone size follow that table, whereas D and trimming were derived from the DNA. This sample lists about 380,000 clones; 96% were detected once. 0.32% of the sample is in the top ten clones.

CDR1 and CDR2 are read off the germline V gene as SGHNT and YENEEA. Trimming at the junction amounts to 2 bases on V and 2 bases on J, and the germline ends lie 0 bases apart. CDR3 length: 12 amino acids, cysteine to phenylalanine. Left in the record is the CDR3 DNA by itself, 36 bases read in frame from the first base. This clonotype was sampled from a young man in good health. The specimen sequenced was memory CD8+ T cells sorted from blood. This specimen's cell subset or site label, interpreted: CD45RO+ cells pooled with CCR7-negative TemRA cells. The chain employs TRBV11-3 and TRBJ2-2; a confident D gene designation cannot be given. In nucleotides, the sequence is TGTGCCAGCAGCTTAAACACCGGGGAGCTGTTTTTT. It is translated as CASSLNTGELFF.